A selection of T cell receptor beta chains follows, all from one sample in a study of shared clonotypes between healthy human individuals. Some clones are missing from TCRdb's copy, which holds only in-frame ones; the method was immunoSEQ multiplex PCR. The sample yields roughly 650,000 clones, 95% to 96% seen once. The material sequenced was naive CD8+ T cells sorted from blood. Receptors were obtained from a woman between 25 and 40 years old in good health. The CDR3 runs from the conserved cysteine through the conserved F or W. A D gene is named only where the DNA matches it firmly.

CDR3: CASSRGLSYEQYF
V: TRBV4-1
J: TRBJ2-7
D: -

CDR3: CASSQVGTNGELFF
V: TRBV4-1
J: TRBJ2-2
D: -

CDR3: CASSVSAEAFF
V: TRBV5-6
J: TRBJ1-1
D: -

CDR3: CASSLWDTQYF
V: TRBV7-9
J: TRBJ2-3
D: -

CDR3: CATRAGAKNIQYF
V: TRBV15
J: TRBJ2-4
D: -

CDR3: CSARTGVVEAFF
V: TRBV29-1
J: TRBJ1-1
D: TRBD1

CDR3: CASSPRTGGEQYF
V: TRBV4-1
J: TRBJ2-7
D: TRBD1

CDR3: CASSRLAVYEQYF
V: TRBV7-9
J: TRBJ2-7
D: TRBD2

CDR3: CASSLLVRGSAGNEQFF
V: TRBV28
J: TRBJ2-1
D: -

CDR3: CASSEGQATNEKLFF
V: TRBV13
J: TRBJ1-4
D: TRBD1

CDR3: CASSLSLGIGYTF
V: TRBV27
J: TRBJ1-2
D: -

CDR3: CASSLEGSGELFF
V: TRBV11-3
J: TRBJ2-2
D: -

CDR3: CALTGHSYEQYF
V: TRBV30
J: TRBJ2-7
D: -

CDR3: CASSQTTKSYEQYF
V: TRBV4-1
J: -
D: -

CDR3: CASSFKRSSYNEQFF
V: TRBV5-6
J: TRBJ2-1
D: -

CDR3: CSVVSIEGYGYTF
V: TRBV29-1
J: TRBJ1-2
D: -

CDR3: CACQREYHEQYF
V: TRBV7-9
J: TRBJ2-7
D: TRBD2

CDR3: CAWSEGSTGELFF
V: TRBV30
J: TRBJ2-2
D: -

CDR3: CASSSGGAANEKLFF
V: TRBV5-6
J: TRBJ1-4
D: -

CDR3: CANPTSGIVTDTQYF
V: TRBV2
J: TRBJ2-3
D: TRBD2

CDR3: CASSYSPGSSYTF
V: TRBV6-6
J: TRBJ1-2
D: -

CDR3: CASSAGGNQPQHF
V: TRBV7-9
J: TRBJ1-5
D: -

CDR3: CASSVVGVAGNEQFF
V: TRBV9
J: TRBJ2-1
D: -

CDR3: CATSKEQGNSPQHF
V: TRBV15
J: TRBJ1-5
D: -

CDR3: CATSPGWSSEQYF
V: TRBV15
J: TRBJ2-7
D: -

CDR3: CASSLSLGQETQYF
V: TRBV7-9
J: TRBJ2-5
D: -

CDR3: CASSLDTYEQYF
V: TRBV5-4
J: -
D: -

CDR3: CASSLGALNEQYF
V: TRBV5-6
J: TRBJ2-7
D: -

CDR3: CASSPGTRDAGNTIYF
V: TRBV11-3
J: TRBJ1-3
D: -

CDR3: CASSEVRVPPALLGELFF
V: TRBV6-1
J: TRBJ2-2
D: -

CDR3: CSVMAGQSVYEQYF
V: TRBV29-1
J: TRBJ2-7
D: -

CDR3: CASSVIQGGYNEQFF
V: TRBV19
J: TRBJ2-1
D: -

CDR3: CASSLAEQETQYF
V: TRBV5-4
J: TRBJ2-5
D: -

CDR3: CASSLMVGRTYEQYF
V: TRBV27
J: TRBJ2-7
D: -

CDR3: CASSMWDAGGFNEQFF
V: TRBV19
J: TRBJ2-1
D: TRBD2

CDR3: CAWSSTTTSLNEQYF
V: TRBV30
J: TRBJ2-7
D: -

CDR3: CASRWQGGYEQYF
V: TRBV28
J: -
D: -

CDR3: CASSVGGAGGLYEQYF
V: TRBV9
J: TRBJ2-7
D: TRBD2

CDR3: CASSLGPEQYF
V: TRBV27
J: TRBJ2-7
D: -

CDR3: CASRGGPSYEQYF
V: TRBV7-9
J: TRBJ2-7
D: -